One T cell receptor beta chain is described in this entry. This sample includes further DNA sequences coding for the same CDR3. This entry comes from a study of shared clonotypes between healthy human individuals. The repertoire was sequenced with immunoSEQ multiplex PCR; TCRdb's copy has only in-frame clones and lacks some. The profile shows under 2,500,000 clones, approximately 96% of them singletons. V was shortened by 6 bases and J by 0 bases, with 3 bases between the two germline ends. CDR3 length: 12 residues. Germline V CDR1 and CDR2: MDHEN, SYDVKM. The V gene is TRBV28, the J gene TRBJ1-5; D ambiguous. Sequencing used naive CD4+ T cells sorted from blood. As to subset: CD45RA+ positively selected. The clonotype was recovered from a man between 18 and 35 years old in good health. CDR3 residues: CASSYSNQPQHF. The CDR3 DNA reads as TGTGCCAGCAGCTATAGCAATCAGCCCCAGCATTTT.